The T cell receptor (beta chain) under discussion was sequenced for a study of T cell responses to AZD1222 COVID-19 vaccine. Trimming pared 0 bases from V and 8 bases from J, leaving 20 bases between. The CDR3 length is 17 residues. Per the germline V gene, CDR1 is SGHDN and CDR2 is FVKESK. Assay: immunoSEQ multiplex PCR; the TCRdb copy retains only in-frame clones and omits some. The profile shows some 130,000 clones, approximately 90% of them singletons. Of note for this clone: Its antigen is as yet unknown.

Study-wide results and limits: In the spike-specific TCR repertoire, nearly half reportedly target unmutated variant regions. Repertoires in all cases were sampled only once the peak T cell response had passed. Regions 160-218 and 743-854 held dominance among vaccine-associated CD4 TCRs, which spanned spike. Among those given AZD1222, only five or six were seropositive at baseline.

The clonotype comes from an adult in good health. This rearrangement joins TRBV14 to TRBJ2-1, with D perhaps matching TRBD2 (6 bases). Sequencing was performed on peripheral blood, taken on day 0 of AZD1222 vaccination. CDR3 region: CASSQDPPLAWVDEQFF. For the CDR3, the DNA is TGTGCCAGCAGCCAAGACCCCCCGCTAGCGTGGGTTGATGAGCAGTTCTTC.